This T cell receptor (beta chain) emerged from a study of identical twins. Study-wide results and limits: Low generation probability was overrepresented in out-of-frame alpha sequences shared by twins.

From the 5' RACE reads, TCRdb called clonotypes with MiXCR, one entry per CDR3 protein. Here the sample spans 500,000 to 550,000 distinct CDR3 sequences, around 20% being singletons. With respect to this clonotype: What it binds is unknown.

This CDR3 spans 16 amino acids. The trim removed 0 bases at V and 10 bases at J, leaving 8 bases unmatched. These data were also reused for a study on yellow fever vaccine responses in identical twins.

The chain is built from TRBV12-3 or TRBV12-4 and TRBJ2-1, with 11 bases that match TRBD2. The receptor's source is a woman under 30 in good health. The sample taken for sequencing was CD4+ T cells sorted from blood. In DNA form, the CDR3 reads TGTGCCAGCAGTTTAGCAGGGCTAGCGGGAGGTCTAGAGCAGTTCTTC. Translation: CASSLAGLAGGLEQFF.